The source of this T cell receptor beta chain is a study of blood T cell repertoires in COVID-19. Study overall: The samples span acute and convalescent COVID-19 from the United States, Italy and Spain. T cells, B-cell-depleted T cells, or PBMCs supplied cDNA or gDNA.

Under the authors' procedure: Amplified reference gene primers provided the basis for estimating nucleated cell counts. Using immunoSEQ multiplex PCR, the repertoire was profiled, and TCRdb retains in-frame clones only, with some absent. V and J calls and clone size are as listed in that table; D and trimming were resolved from the DNA. The sample holds 100,000 to 120,000 clones; 60% to 80% are singletons and the top ten take more than 15%. The J segment lost 5 bases and the V segment lost 1 base, leaving 4 bases of the junction unmatched. The CDR3 contains 15 residues. Germline values: CDR1 SGDLS, CDR2 YYNGEE.

V is TRBV9 and J is TRBJ2-2; 8 bases are a match to TRBD2. The material sequenced was peripheral blood. The clonotype comes from a woman aged 80 or older with active or convalescent COVID-19. CDR3 amino acids: CASSVSGRGTGELFF. CDR3 nucleotides: TGTGCCAGCAGCGTAAGCGGGAGAGGTACCGGGGAGCTGTTTTTT.